The next 32 T cell receptor beta chains were all read from a single sample in a study of T cell clonality in common variable immunodeficiency (dated by TCRdb to 2015 to 2017). The library came from the immunoSEQ multiplex PCR assay. Here the immuneACCESS table is served through TCRdb, limited to in-frame sequences with V and J called. Missing clones are a known gap in these copies; in checked studies unresolved V genes cover under half, and the rest lacks a known reason. The data for this sample show 75,000 to 85,000 clones, each detected more than once. About 0.8% of the sample is in the top ten clones. Sequencing was done on a sample of peripheral blood mononuclear cells. The receptors were sampled from a person between 18 and 70 years old in good health.

Ten or more counts support this clone. The read finishes 3 residues shy of the CDR3 end, and the germline J gene is used to complete it. The chain combines TRBV5-1 with TRBJ2-7; TRBD1 aligns across 8 bases. V shed 4 bases and J 2 bases; nucleotides not matched to a gene: 14. CDR1 is SGHRS, CDR2 YFSETQ, per germline. The CDR3 length is 17 residues. CDR3 protein: CASSLDRVGVGTYEQYF. CDR3 bases read: TGCGCCAGCAGCCTGGACAGGGTGGGGGTTGGAACCTACGAG.

This clone was counted ten times or more. The read ends 3 residues before the CDR3 terminus; that terminus is restored from the germline J gene. J is TRBJ2-1 and V is TRBV5-1; D unclear. The length of the CDR3 is 13 residues. With 1 base removed from V and 6 bases from J, the gap between germline ends came to 8 bases. Germline V gives CDR1 SGHRS, CDR2 YFSETQ. The CDR3 bases that were read are TGCGCCAGCAGCTTGCTAGTGGGCAATGAG. This translates into CASSLLVGNE. The complete CDR3 sequence is CASSLLVGNEQFF. Variable domain in full (rest from reference TRBV5-1 and TRBJ2-1): KAGVTQTPRYLIKTRGQQVTLSCSPISGHRSVSWYQQTPGQGLQFLFEYFSETQRNKGNFPGRFSGRQFSNSRSEMNVSTLELGDSALYLCASSLLVGNEQFFGPGTRLTVL.

The table lists this clone with many counts. Read sequence stops 3 residues before the CDR3 end, and the germline J gene provides the missing end. The genes are TRBV20-1 and TRBJ2-1; 10 nucleotides align to TRBD2. The CDR3 contains 14 residues. Germline lookup yields CDR1 DFQATT and CDR2 SNEGSKA (reference sequence). J gave up 8 bases and V 1 base, and 5 bases lay outside the gene matches. The CDR3 loop reads CSARALAGGDEQFF. CDR3 DNA (partial): TGCAGTGCTAGAGCATTAGCGGGAGGTGATGAG.

This clone was seen a handful of times. The sequence runs out 3 residues before the end of the CDR3; the remainder is reconstructed from the germline J gene. The chain carries TRBV20-1 and TRBJ2-1; D is perhaps TRBD2 (5 bases). CDR1 is DFQATT, CDR2 SNEGSKA, per germline (reference sequence). The length of the CDR3 is 12 residues. Between the trimmed V and J ends, which lost 5 bases and 6 bases, there was a span of 11 bases. CDR3 bases read: TGCAGTGCTGGCCCTACTAGCAATGAG. Encoded protein: CSAGPTSNE. The full CDR3 is CSAGPTSNEQFF.

Many counts were recorded for this clone. The CDR3 extends 3 residues past the end of the read, so its final part is completed from the germline J gene. This chain joins TRBV13 and TRBJ2-2, with 10 bases aligning to TRBD2. The length of the CDR3 is 15 residues. Trimming cost V 5 bases and J 6 bases; bases outside gene matches: 6. Germline V lookup: CDR1 PRHDT, CDR2 FYEKMQ (reference sequence). This CDR3 is CASSVLAGEAGELFF. CDR3 DNA (partial): TGTGCCAGCAGCGTTCTAGCGGGAGAAGCCGGGGAG. The whole variable domain, filled in from reference TRBV13 and TRBJ2-2, reads AAGVIQSPRHLIKEKRETATLKCYPIPRHDTVYWYQQGPGQDPQFLISFYEKMQSDKGSIPDRFSAQQFSDYHSELNMSSLELGDSALYFCASSVLAGEAGELFFGEGSRLTVL.

This clone was found many times. The read terminates 3 residues ahead of where the CDR3 ends, so the germline J gene completes it. The V gene is TRBV7-3, the J gene TRBJ2-1; TRBD2 agrees at 15 bases. Germline V gene data show CDR1 as SGHTA and CDR2 as FQGTGA. Trimming cost V 6 bases and J 3 bases; bases outside gene matches: 3. This CDR3 contains 16 residues. The CDR3 DNA, read in part, is TGTGCCAGCAGACGGACTAGCGGGAGGGGCTACAATGAG. Its protein is CASRRTSGRGYNE. The whole CDR3 sequence reads CASRRTSGRGYNEQFF.

The table lists this clone with many counts. The missing CDR3 end, 3 residues past where the read stops, is filled in from the germline J gene. The rearrangement uses TRBV19 and TRBJ2-2, with 7 bases lining up with TRBD2. The CDR3 runs 15 residues. The ends lost 1 base at V and 6 bases at J; junction bases unmatched: 5. Germline loops: CDR1 LNHDA, CDR2 SQIVND (reference sequence). Here the CDR3 reads CASSIGTSSSGELFF. Partial CDR3 DNA: TGTGCCAGTAGTATAGGGACTAGTTCGTCCGGGGAG.

This clone was recorded many times. The CDR3 loop reads CASSTGTGWNEQYF. The sequenced part of the CDR3 DNA is TGTGCCAGCAGCACCGGGACAGGGTGGAACGAG. This chain uses TRBV12-3 or TRBV12-4 with TRBJ2-7, with TRBD1 matching 9 bases. The CDR3 end falls 3 residues outside the read, so it is completed with the germline J gene. The length of the CDR3 is 14 residues. Trimming took 6 bases from V and 5 from J; bases not matched to a gene: 8.

Remarks on this clone: The read ends 3 residues early relative to the CDR3; the germline J gene fills the gap. The V and J genes are TRBV7-2 and TRBJ1-1; D call uncertain. Germline V gene lookup returns CDR1 SGHTA and CDR2 FQGNSA. Trimming removed 5 bases from V and 1 base from J, with 8 bases in between. The CDR3 extends over 13 amino acids. The CDR3 loop is CASSVGQNTEAFF. Incomplete CDR3 DNA: TGTGCCAGCAGCGTGGGCCAGAACACTGAA.

This clone was found many times. The CDR3 end lies 3 residues beyond the end of the read and is filled in from the germline J gene. This rearrangement joins TRBV14 to TRBJ2-1, with TRBD2 identical over 12 bases. The V gene's germline CDR1 is SGHDN and CDR2 FVKESK. CDR3 length: 19 amino acids. V was pared by 3 bases and J by 7 bases, with 16 bases of the junction left unmatched. The CDR3 loop is CASSHNTRTSGTPGNEQFF. CDR3 DNA, as far as it was read: TGTGCCAGCAGCCATAACACTCGGACTAGCGGGACCCCGGGGAATGAG.

In regard to this clone: One junction end does not reproduce the germline sequence, and a read error may be involved. The read terminates 3 residues before the CDR3 end, so the remaining end is supplied by the germline J gene. Other DNA sequences in this sample translate to the same CDR3. J is TRBJ1-6 and V is TRBV7-2, with 7 bases aligning to TRBD1. The CDR3 loop spans 15 amino acids. Germline lookup yields CDR1 SGHTA and CDR2 FQGNSA. The CDR3 loop is CASSLWGQPNSPLHF. The part of the CDR3 DNA that was read is TGTGCCAGCAGCTTATGGGGACAGCCTAATTCGCCC.

This clone was detected many times. The read is 3 residues too short to cover the CDR3 end, so that end is filled in from the germline J gene. This chain uses TRBV7-2 with TRBJ2-3; D is perhaps TRBD2 (6 bases). Germline CDR1 is SGHTA and CDR2 is FQGNSA. Trimming took off 3 bases at V and 3 bases at J, with 13 bases between the two ends. There are 15 residues in the CDR3. The CDR3 loop is CASSFVSGRTDTQYF. Partial CDR3 DNA: TGTGCCAGCAGCTTTGTTAGCGGTCGTACAGATACG.

This clone was seen at least ten times. The observed sequence ends 3 residues before the CDR3 terminus, with the missing tail filled in from the germline J gene. The chain employs TRBV18 and TRBJ2-5, with TRBD1 matching over 8 bases. This CDR3 contains 15 residues. After removal of 3 bases from V and 5 bases from J, the junction contained 8 bases not matched to a gene. Germline V gene data show CDR1 as KGHSH and CDR2 as LQKENI. Partial CDR3 DNA: TGTGCCAGCTCACCGGAAGGCAGGGGGCGTGAGACC. This translates into CASSPEGRGRET. The CDR3 in full is CASSPEGRGRETQYF.

This clone was observed at least ten times. The part of the CDR3 DNA that was read is TGCGCCAGCAGCTCTGGCGGGATCGTCTACGAG. It encodes CASSSGGIVYE. The complete CDR3 protein is CASSSGGIVYEQYF. The chain employs TRBV5-1 and TRBJ2-7, with a weak D call TRBD2 (6 bases). Read data end 3 residues before the CDR3 end; the end is taken from the germline J gene. Germline CDR1 reads SGHRS; CDR2 reads YFSETQ. V was shortened by 3 bases and J by 3 bases, with 13 bases between the two germline ends. CDR3 size: 14 residues.

This clone occurred many times. The CDR3 is cut off 3 residues early in the read; its end comes from the germline J gene. The gene calls are TRBV20-1 and TRBJ2-1, with 9 bases aligning to TRBD2. With 2 bases clipped from V and 4 bases from J, the junction kept 3 bases outside the gene matches. This CDR3 spans 14 amino acids. The germline CDR1 and CDR2 sequences are DFQATT and SNEGSKA (reference sequence). Partial CDR3 DNA: TGCAGTGCTAGATTGCGGGAGGGTTACAATGAG. Residues: CSARLREGYNE. The whole CDR3 sequence is CSARLREGYNEQFF.

This clone appeared many times. The read falls 3 residues short of the CDR3 end, and the missing part is taken from the germline J gene. The chain has TRBV20-1 and TRBJ2-1; 11 positions agree with TRBD2. J gave up 3 bases and V 5 bases, and 6 bases lay outside the gene matches. The CDR3 extends over 15 amino acids. Germline values: CDR1 DFQATT, CDR2 SNEGSKA (reference sequence). Here the CDR3 reads CSAFPTSGIYNEQFF. Partial CDR3 DNA: TGCAGTGCTTTCCCGACTAGCGGGATCTACAATGAG.

This clone was counted only a few times. The read ends 3 residues before the CDR3 terminus; that terminus is restored from the germline J gene. V and J are TRBV30 and TRBJ1-3; tentatively, D is TRBD1 (5 bases). V lost 3 bases to trimming and J lost 0 bases, with 12 bases between them. CDR1 GTSNPN and CDR2 SVGIG come from the germline V gene (reference sequence). The CDR3 contains 15 residues. CDR3: CAWREVGGSGNTIYF. The part of the CDR3 DNA that was read is TGTGCCTGGAGGGAAGTGGGGGGCTCTGGAAACACC.

This clone occurred many times. The read stops 3 residues short of the end of the CDR3; the missing end is completed from the germline J gene. The V call is TRBV19, the J call TRBJ2-1; the D gene is possibly TRBD1 (5 bases). Germline V gene lookup returns CDR1 LNHDA and CDR2 SQIVND (reference sequence). V shed 7 bases and J shed 6 bases, with 10 bases lying between them. The length of the CDR3 is 12 residues. This chain's CDR3 is CASNLQGNEQFF. Partial CDR3 DNA: TGTGCCAGTAACCTCCAGGGCAATGAG.

This clone was recorded many times. The DNA ends 3 residues before the CDR3 does, and the rest of the CDR3 is filled in from the germline J gene. The chain combines TRBV5-6 with TRBJ2-7, with D perhaps TRBD1 (5 bases). Trimming removed 5 bases at V and 4 bases at J, with 7 bases between. The V gene's germline CDR1 is SGHDT and CDR2 YYEEEE. CDR3 length equals 11 residues. CDR3 region: CASSHRYEQYF. The sequenced CDR3 bases are TGTGCCAGCAGTCACAGGTACGAG. Drawing the rest from reference TRBV5-6 and TRBJ2-7, the complete variable domain is DAGVTQSPTHLIKTRGQQVTLRCSPKSGHDTVSWYQQALGQGPQFIFQYYEEEERQRGNFPDRFSGHQFPNYSSELNVNALLLGDSALYLCASSHRYEQYFGPGTRLTVT.

This clone came up many times. Read coverage stops 3 residues before the CDR3 terminus; the germline J gene supplies the remainder. The chain uses TRBV7-2 and TRBJ2-5; 10 nucleotides align to TRBD1. The V gene's germline CDR1 is SGHTA and CDR2 FQGNSA. Trimming removed 3 bases from V and 4 bases from J; junction bases left unmatched: 5. This CDR3 has 15 amino acids. The part of the CDR3 DNA that was read is TGTGCCAGCAGCTTGACAGGGGGCGCACCAGAGACC. It specifies CASSLTGGAPET. The CDR3 in full is CASSLTGGAPETQYF.

On this clone itself: The read ends 3 residues early relative to the CDR3; the germline J gene fills the gap. This chain connects TRBV20-1 to TRBJ2-1, with TRBD2 identical over 8 bases. There are 13 residues in the CDR3. Germline values: CDR1 DFQATT, CDR2 SNEGSKA (reference sequence). Unmatched junction bases numbered 5, after V lost 3 bases and J lost 7 bases. The covered CDR3 bases are TGCAGTGCTAGCGGGAGGGACTGGAATGAG. Protein sequence: CSASGRDWNE. The full CDR3 sequence reads CSASGRDWNEQFF.

This clone was seen ten or more times. The junction differs from germline at one of its ends, possibly a read error. From the germline J gene comes the end of the CDR3, since the read stops 3 residues before it. The chain couples TRBV4-2 to TRBJ2-3; 7 bases map to TRBD2. The CDR3 loop spans 15 amino acids. The germline gives CDR1 LGHNA, CDR2 YNFKEQ. CDR3 protein: CASSQERDSTDTQYF. The sequenced CDR3 bases are TGCGCCAGCAGCCAGGAGCGGGACAGCACAGATACG.

This clone has ten or more counts. The CDR3 end is not reached by the read, which stops 3 residues before it; the germline J gene fills it in. This chain connects TRBV2 to TRBJ2-3, with a possible D match to TRBD1 (6 bases). CDR1 is SNHLY, CDR2 FYNNEI, per germline. V was pared by 5 bases and J by 1 base, with 22 bases between. The CDR3 contains 18 residues. The CDR3: CASSRTGRGALGTDTQYF. The sequenced part of the CDR3 DNA is TGTGCCAGCAGTAGAACAGGCAGGGGCGCGCTTGGCACAGATACG.

This clone occurred many times. The read finishes 3 residues shy of the CDR3 end, and the germline J gene is used to complete it. The V and J genes are TRBV7-6 and TRBJ2-5, with 9 bases fitting TRBD2. Germline V gene sequence: CDR1 SGHVS, CDR2 FNYEAQ. With 2 bases clipped from V and 2 bases from J, the junction kept 6 bases outside the gene matches. The CDR3 has 16 amino acids. The CDR3 is CASSLFMAGGQETQYF. The CDR3 bases that were read are TGTGCCAGCAGCTTATTTATGGCGGGAGGGCAAGAGACC.

This clone appeared many times. The read finishes 3 residues shy of the CDR3 end, and the germline J gene is used to complete it. The same CDR3 arises from other DNA sequences in this sample as well. This sequence joins TRBV5-1 and TRBJ2-7, with TRBD1 identical over 7 bases. The CDR3 runs to 14 residues. After removal of 3 bases from V and 3 bases from J, the junction contained 6 bases not matched to a gene. The germline CDR1 and CDR2 sequences are SGHRS and YFSETQ. The CDR3 bases that were read are TGCGCCAGCAGCTCCTCGGGACAGAGCTACGAG. Protein product: CASSSSGQSYE. The full CDR3 protein reads CASSSSGQSYEQYF.

This clone was seen at least ten times. The CDR3 end lies 3 residues beyond the end of the read and is filled in from the germline J gene. The V call is TRBV5-1, the J call TRBJ2-6, with TRBD1 as a possible D gene (6 bases). The CDR3 length is 19 residues. Germline V gene data show CDR1 as SGHRS and CDR2 as YFSETQ. Trimming removed 2 bases from V and 0 bases from J, with 18 bases in between. Partial CDR3 DNA: TGCGCCAGCAGCTTAATAGCAGGGGTCACCTTCTCTGGGGCCAACGTC. The encoded protein is CASSLIAGVTFSGANV. The full CDR3 is CASSLIAGVTFSGANVLTF.

This clone appeared many times. The read ends 3 residues before the CDR3 terminus; that terminus is restored from the germline J gene. V is TRBV5-6 and J is TRBJ2-1; D may be TRBD2 (6 bases). Germline loops: CDR1 SGHDT, CDR2 YYEEEE. The V end was cut by 0 bases, the J end by 8 bases, with 15 bases between. CDR3 length: 15 amino acids. The sequenced part of the CDR3 DNA is TGTGCCAGCAGCTTGGGAGGGGACCCGGGGGATGAG. It specifies CASSLGGDPGDE. The entire CDR3 reads CASSLGGDPGDEQFF.

This clone was picked up many times. The CDR3 is cut off 3 residues early in the read; its end comes from the germline J gene. V gene TRBV5-4 combines with J gene TRBJ2-7; TRBD2 matches 7 bases. This CDR3 region has 15 residues. Germline V CDR1 and CDR2: SGHNT, YYREEE (reference sequence). V was pared by 1 base and J by 2 bases, with 6 bases of the junction left unmatched. The part of the CDR3 DNA that was read is TGTGCCAGCAGCTTGAGTCTAGCGGTCACCTACGAG. Residues: CASSLSLAVTYE. In full, the CDR3 reads CASSLSLAVTYEQYF.

This clone was found many times. Read sequence stops 3 residues before the CDR3 end, and the germline J gene provides the missing end. The genes are TRBV5-1 and TRBJ2-7; 14 bases line up with TRBD2. V dropped 1 base and J dropped 6; count of bases not matched to a gene: 18. The V gene's germline CDR1 is SGHRS and CDR2 YFSETQ. This CDR3 is 20 amino acids long. CDR3 DNA (partial): TGCGCCAGCAGCTTGACCCCGGGACAGCGGGGACTAGCGGGAGTTGGCGAG. It specifies CASSLTPGQRGLAGVGE. The full CDR3 sequence reads CASSLTPGQRGLAGVGEQYF.

In its sample, this clone was seen many times. The read terminates 3 residues ahead of where the CDR3 ends, so the germline J gene completes it. The genes are TRBV11-2 and TRBJ2-3, with 8 bases lining up with TRBD1. The CDR3 has 15 residues. Germline CDR1 and CDR2: SGHAT and FQNNGV. Losses at the gene ends were 3 bases for V and 2 bases for J; bases not matched to a gene: 4. This CDR3 reads CASSFLTGATDTQYF. The part of the CDR3 DNA that was read is TGTGCCAGCAGCTTTCTGACAGGGGCCACAGATACG.

This clone was found many times. CDR3 protein: CASSYAGQHTEAFF. Incomplete CDR3 DNA: TGTGCCAGCAGCTACGCGGGACAACACACTGAA. The gene calls are TRBV5-4 and TRBJ1-1; D possibly corresponds to TRBD1 (6 bases). The read ends 3 residues shy of where the CDR3 ends; the end is completed using the germline J gene. CDR1 and CDR2 from the germline V gene are SGHNT and YYREEE (reference sequence). The CDR3 spans 14 residues. Trimming cost V 3 bases and J 3 bases, with 12 bases left between them.

To note about this clone: The CDR3 end lies 3 residues beyond the end of the read and is filled in from the germline J gene. Other DNA sequences within the sample encode an identical CDR3. The chain couples TRBV7-9 to TRBJ1-3; D gene ambiguous. Germline assignment: CDR1 SEHNR and CDR2 FQNEAQ (reference sequence). Between the trimmed V and J ends, which lost 5 bases and 0 bases, there was a span of 5 bases. The CDR3 consists of 13 residues. The covered CDR3 bases are TGTGCCAGCAGCCCGTACTCTGGAAACACC. Its protein is CASSPYSGNT. The whole CDR3 sequence is CASSPYSGNTIYF.